Listed below are T cell receptor beta chains from one sample, sequenced in a study of blood T cell repertoires in COVID-19. Using immunoSEQ multiplex PCR, the repertoire was profiled, and TCRdb retains in-frame clones only, with some absent. The sample contains some 190,000 clones, 85% to 90% of which appear only once. The specimen sequenced was peripheral blood. Every receptor here comes from a man between 18 and 35 years old with active or convalescent COVID-19. Each CDR3 is given without its conserved first and last residue.

TRBV10-1 | ASSRGLQETQY
TRBV29-1 | SASGQNTEAF
TRBV28 | ASSLGPSSGRPTDTQY
TRBV11-2 | ASSLWEWDRAYEQY
TRBV15 | ATRGRDEKLF
TRBV7-3 | ASSLGLAATDTQY
TRBV9 | ASNTGLRGNEQF
TRBV7-8 | ASSLGQLAGADTQY
TRBV5-8 | AIRGGGKTGELF
TRBV3-1/TRBV3-2 | ASSQVAGEHEKLF
TRBV9 | ASSVARYNEQF
TRBV29-1 | SVGSSGASTDTQY
TRBV19 | ASSHGTGAYEQY
TRBV10-1 | ASSDMGPPYEQY
TRBV15 | ATGLAASSYEQY
TRBV6-6 | ASSFSRQGRGHGYT
TRBV11-2 | ASSPLRNTIY
TRBV6-2/TRBV6-3 | ASSSLTGPDEQY
TRBV16 | ASSPIGAQANYGYT
TRBV18 | ASSPPLNTGELF
TRBV6-2/TRBV6-3 | ASSYPDRVYEQY
TRBV28 | ASSSEGKQMRKLF
TRBV7-3 | ASSLMAGGAGELF
TRBV5-6 | ASSLRTGGSEQY
TRBV3-1/TRBV3-2 | AAGSGVGTEAF
TRBV15 | ATSSSTSGRALYEQF
TRBV19 | ASSIAQGDYGYT
TRBV6-5 | ASRRQGNNYGYT
TRBV27 | ASSLRQVNRETQY
TRBV19 | ASSITPRDTQY
TRBV7-6 | ASSLKTGSRNEQF
TRBV30 | AWSVGTDLTGELF
TRBV27 | ASSFRVPTGELF
TRBV29-1 | SAKQGVTEAF
TRBV28 | ASSRTGASGNTIY
TRBV9 | ASSRTSGDTYEQY
TRBV11-3 | ASSPRTGDNEQF
TRBV6-4 | ASSVDGYNQPQH
TRBV2 | ASSEELSLAGGTGDTQY
TRBV2 | ASLSGLGPVDSNQPQH
TRBV7-2 | ASSLRQGYNQPQH
TRBV6-4 | ASSAAGETYNEQF
TRBV19 | ASSVGTGMGGTEAF
TRBV25-1 | ASSEFLGQGNEQF
TRBV12-5 | ASGLGAQGVGELF
TRBV4-1 | ASSQDGQNTGELF
TRBV20-1 | SASYGGEKLF
TRBV7-2 | ASSLDGARSYNEQF
TRBV4-2 | ASSQERISGNTIY
TRBV29-1 | SAKETGLLATNTEAF
TRBV10-3 | AISDSVGNQPQH
TRBV30 | AWSGTGLNEQF
TRBV5-1 | ASSLVAGRGTGELF
TRBV19 | ASSIGRGLETQY